Below, 24 T cell receptor beta chains from the same sample are listed, as sequenced in a study of T cell responses to AZD1222 COVID-19 vaccine. The table came from immunoSEQ multiplex PCR; TCRdb's copy has only in-frame clones and leaves some out. The sample lists some 150,000 clones; about 90% were seen once. Sequencing was performed on peripheral blood, taken on day 0 of AZD1222 vaccination. These receptors came from an adult in good health.

The chain uses TRBV4-1 and TRBJ2-7; TRBD2 is a possible D gene (6 bases). The V end lost 1 base, the J end lost 2 bases, and 12 bases lay between the germline ends. Looked up from germline, CDR1 is MGHRA and CDR2 is YSYEKL. The CDR3 sequence is 15 residues long. The CDR3 sequence: CASSQGASAPYEQYF. The CDR3 nucleotides read TGCGCCAGCAGCCAAGGGGCTAGCGCGCCCTACGAGCAGTACTTC.

The rearrangement links TRBV5-1 to TRBJ1-3; D is undetermined. Germline assignment: CDR1 SGHRS and CDR2 YFSETQ. The V end lost 4 bases, the J end lost 7 bases, and 15 bases lay between the germline ends. CDR3 size: 14 residues. The CDR3 DNA reads as TGCGCCAGCAGCGCGGACCCGACTCGGAACACCATATATTTT. This translates into CASSADPTRNTIYF.

The sample holds one count of this clone. This chain uses TRBV7-9 with TRBJ2-7; D not resolved. Trimming removed 1 base from V and 0 bases from J, with 4 bases in between. Germline V lookup: CDR1 SEHNR, CDR2 FQNEAQ (reference sequence). This CDR3 comprises 13 residues. The CDR3 here is CASSLESSYEQYF. CDR3 bases: TGTGCCAGCAGCTTAGAATCCTCCTACGAGCAGTACTTC.

The CDR3 region is CAISIAGTGLNEQFF. Here the CDR3 DNA reads TGTGCCATCAGTATAGCCGGGACAGGGCTCAATGAGCAGTTCTTC. The chain recombines TRBV10-3 with TRBJ2-1, with TRBD1 identical over 9 bases. Germline loops: CDR1 ENHRY, CDR2 SYGVKD. CDR3 length: 15 amino acids. The trim removed 5 bases at V and 6 bases at J, leaving 8 bases unmatched.

This clone was detected only once. V usage is TRBV19 and J usage is TRBJ1-5; D might be TRBD1 (5 bases). V lost 11 bases, J lost 4 bases, and 12 bases lay in between. CDR1 and CDR2 from the germline V gene are LNHDA and SQIVND (reference sequence). The CDR3 extends over 12 amino acids. The CDR3 spells CASKRGNQPQHF. The CDR3 bases are TGTGCCTCCAAACGGGGGAATCAGCCCCAGCATTTT.

The V call is TRBV19, the J call TRBJ1-1, with D tentatively TRBD1 (6 bases). V shed 3 bases and J shed 5 bases, with 10 bases lying between them. CDR1 LNHDA and CDR2 SQIVND come from the germline V gene (reference sequence). This CDR3 has 13 residues. This CDR3 reads CASSILRGTEAFF. In DNA, the CDR3 is TGTGCCAGTAGTATCCTGAGGGGGACTGAAGCTTTCTTT.

The V call is TRBV5-4, the J call TRBJ1-2, with 7 bases fitting TRBD1. Per the germline V gene, CDR1 is SGHNT and CDR2 is YYREEE (reference sequence). J gave up 5 bases and V 6 bases, and 10 bases lay outside the gene matches. The CDR3 contains 14 residues. CDR3 coding DNA: TGTGCCAGCAATCAACCTGGGACAGCTTATGGCTACACCTTC. It translates to CASNQPGTAYGYTF.

The chain carries TRBV10-3 and TRBJ1-6; D gene unclear. This CDR3 comprises 13 residues. Germline V gene data show CDR1 as ENHRY and CDR2 as SYGVKD. CDR3 region: CGSTGSYNSPLHF. The CDR3 coding sequence is TGTGGTAGTACCGGCTCCTATAATTCACCCCTCCACTTT.

This sequence joins TRBV28 and TRBJ2-5, with a tentative D call TRBD2 (5 bases). Germline-derived CDR1 and CDR2 are MDHEN and SYDVKM. Trimming cost V 5 bases and J 5 bases, with 9 bases left between them. The CDR3 is made up of 12 amino acids. Here the CDR3 reads CASSPRRETQYF. Here the CDR3 DNA reads TGTGCCAGCAGTCCTAGGAGGGAGACCCAGTACTTC. Full variable domain (outside the CDR3, taken from reference TRBV28 and TRBJ2-5): DVKVTQSSRYLVKRTGEKVFLECVQDMDHENMFWYRQDPGLGLRLIYFSYDVKMKEKGDIPEGYSVSREKKERFSLILESASTNQTSMYLCASSPRRETQYFGPGTRLLVL.

The CDR3 region has the DNA TGTGCCAGCAGTCCCCGTGCGACCCAGTACTTC. It is translated as CASSPRATQYF. The rearrangement links TRBV6-2 or TRBV6-3 to TRBJ2-5, with D uncertain. The CDR3 sequence is 11 residues long. V shed 5 bases and J shed 7 bases, with 8 bases lying between them. Germline CDR1 reads MNHEY; CDR2 reads SVGEGT.

The J gene is TRBJ1-4, the V gene TRBV7-6; D gene uncertain. The V gene's germline CDR1 is SGHVS and CDR2 FNYEAQ. V lost 3 bases, J lost 1 base, and 9 bases lay in between. CDR3 size: 15 residues. The CDR3: CASSFRPGTNEKLFF. The CDR3 nucleotides read TGTGCCAGCAGCTTCCGGCCGGGAACTAATGAAAAACTGTTTTTT.

The chain combines TRBV28 with TRBJ1-5; D perhaps matches TRBD1 (5 bases). The germline V gene has CDR1 MDHEN and CDR2 SYDVKM. The CDR3 is 14 residues long. The ends were cut back, 2 bases at V and 3 bases at J, with 8 bases in the middle. The DNA for the CDR3 is TGTGCCAGCAGTTTAAGAGGGGTCAATCAGCCCCAGCATTTT. Protein product: CASSLRGVNQPQHF. The complete variable domain, with remaining parts taken from reference TRBV28 and TRBJ1-5, reads DVKVTQSSRYLVKRTGEKVFLECVQDMDHENMFWYRQDPGLGLRLIYFSYDVKMKEKGDIPEGYSVSREKKERFSLILESASTNQTSMYLCASSLRGVNQPQHFGDGTRLSIL.

The V gene is TRBV7-2, the J gene TRBJ1-5; D uncertain. The CDR3 consists of 18 residues. V lost 2 bases and J 1 base, leaving 18 bases between the germline ends. The germline gives CDR1 SGHTA, CDR2 FQGNSA. The CDR3 nucleotides are TGTGCCAGCAGCTTATCCCTGGGCAGCCCCTGGAGCAATCAGCCCCAGCATTTT. Its translation: CASSLSLGSPWSNQPQHF.

The chain links TRBV5-1 to TRBJ2-1, with TRBD2 matching over 10 bases. The CDR3 has 20 amino acids. Trimming removed 1 base from V and 0 bases from J; junction bases left unmatched: 13. CDR1 and CDR2 (germline): SGHRS, YFSETQ. The CDR3 loop reads CASSLRTIALAGDSYNEQFF. The DNA of the CDR3 is TGCGCCAGCAGCTTGAGGACCATCGCTCTAGCGGGAGACTCCTACAATGAGCAGTTCTTC.

The chain uses TRBV28 and TRBJ1-2; D possibly corresponds to TRBD1 (5 bases). Trimming took off 5 bases at V and 8 bases at J, with 24 bases between the two ends. Germline V gives CDR1 MDHEN, CDR2 SYDVKM. The CDR3 has 16 amino acids. The CDR3 sequence: CASSPLGGDGLGGYTF. The CDR3 nucleotides read TGTGCCAGCAGTCCCCTTGGGGGTGATGGGCTCGGCGGCTACACCTTC.

The genes are TRBV5-1 and TRBJ1-4; D not resolved. The V gene lost 3 bases and the J gene lost 8 bases, with 17 bases spanning the gap. Germline assignment: CDR1 SGHRS and CDR2 YFSETQ. CDR3 length equals 15 residues. The CDR3 loop is CASSSSPYRAEKLFF. In nucleotides, the CDR3 is TGCGCCAGCAGCTCGTCACCCTACCGGGCCGAAAAACTGTTTTTT.

The DNA for the CDR3 is TGTGCCAGCTCACCGAGGATAAAACGGCAAGAGACCCAGTACTTC. Translation: CASSPRIKRQETQYF. V gene TRBV18 combines with J gene TRBJ2-5; the D is unclear. CDR1 and CDR2 (germline): KGHSH, LQKENI. The CDR3 is made up of 15 amino acids. V was pared by 3 bases and J by 2 bases, with 13 bases between.

This chain uses TRBV10-1 with TRBJ1-5, with 8 bases aligning to TRBD1. This CDR3 has 12 amino acids. The germline V gene encodes CDR1 WNHNN and CDR2 SYGVQD (reference sequence). V trimming: 9 bases; J trimming: 7 bases; junction bases outside the gene matches: 5. The DNA of the CDR3 is TGCGCCAGGTTCCAGGGGGCACAGCCCCAGCATTTT. Translation gives CARFQGAQPQHF.

The chain uses TRBV5-6 and TRBJ2-5; weak D call: TRBD2 (5 bases). The germline V gene encodes CDR1 SGHDT and CDR2 YYEEEE. The germline V and J ends were trimmed by 4 bases and 3 bases, with 16 bases remaining between them. This CDR3 is built from 15 residues. The CDR3 here is CASSITRDFKETQYF. CDR3 nucleotide sequence: TGTGCCAGCAGCATAACTAGGGATTTTAAAGAGACCCAGTACTTC.

V is TRBV25-1 and J is TRBJ1-1; TRBD1 matches 7 bases. The CDR3 totals 12 residues. J was trimmed by 8 bases and V by 6 bases; bases with no gene match: 6. Germline CDR1 MGHDK, CDR2 SYGVNS. The CDR3 sequence is CASRRGPGEAFF. In DNA form, the CDR3 reads TGTGCCAGCAGGAGGGGGCCGGGGGAAGCTTTCTTT.

The chain recombines TRBV5-5 with TRBJ2-5; TRBD1 agrees at 8 bases. Germline V lookup: CDR1 SGHKS, CDR2 YYEKEE (reference sequence). V lost 5 bases and J lost 5; bases outside the gene matches: 20. The CDR3 has 18 residues. CDR3 protein: CASSQGTGQGLGPETQYF. The CDR3, as DNA: TGTGCCAGCAGTCAGGGAACAGGACAGGGATTAGGACCGGAGACCCAGTACTTC.

The genes are TRBV10-3 and TRBJ2-3; D perhaps matches TRBD1 (6 bases). Trimming removed 0 bases from V and 0 bases from J, with 7 bases in between. Germline values: CDR1 ENHRY, CDR2 SYGVKD. The CDR3 extends over 15 amino acids. The CDR3 sequence: CAISESTGSTDTQYF. The DNA for the CDR3 is TGTGCCATCAGTGAGTCTACAGGGAGCACAGATACGCAGTATTTT.

The rearrangement links TRBV9 to TRBJ2-3; 9 bases match TRBD2. This CDR3 spans 17 amino acids. Per the germline V gene, CDR1 is SGDLS and CDR2 is YYNGEE. V lost 3 bases to trimming and J lost 4 bases; unmatched junction nucleotides: 12. The CDR3 region is CASSAPRAGGGADTQYF. CDR3 in DNA: TGTGCCAGCAGCGCCCCACGAGCGGGAGGAGGGGCAGATACGCAGTATTTT.

This chain connects TRBV7-2 to TRBJ2-5; D uncertain. The germline gives CDR1 SGHTA, CDR2 FQGNSA. The V end was cut by 1 base, the J end by 5 bases, with 14 bases between. The CDR3 has 15 amino acids. The CDR3 sequence: CASSLVYAPRETQYF. CDR3 coding DNA: TGTGCCAGCAGCTTAGTTTATGCGCCACGGGAGACCCAGTACTTC. Drawing the rest from reference TRBV7-2 and TRBJ2-5, the complete variable domain is GAGVSQSPSNKVTEKGKDVELRCDPISGHTALYWYRQSLGQGLEFLIYFQGNSAPDKSGLPSDRFSAERTGGSVSTLTIQRTQQEDSAVYLCASSLVYAPRETQYFGPGTRLLVL.